This T cell receptor beta chain was obtained from a study of blood T cell repertoires in COVID-19. In the study overall: The analysed material was cDNA or gDNA that came from T cells, B-cell-depleted T cells, or PBMCs.

The CDR3 covers 17 residues. The germline V gene encodes CDR1 SGHAT and CDR2 FQNNGV. TCRdb's copy holds only in-frame clones and misses some; the assay was immunoSEQ multiplex PCR. The sample consists of about 150,000 clones, roughly 87% of them appearing once. This clone has a single count. The junction does not match germline at one end; this may be a read error. The sequenced material came from peripheral blood. The source is a woman aged 50 to 60 with acute or convalescent COVID-19. This chain connects TRBV11-2 to TRBJ1-2, with a weak D call TRBD1 (6 bases). The CDR3 DNA follows: TGTGCCAGCAGATTAGGCCGAGGGCAGGGGAAGACCTATGGCTACACCTTC. As protein: CASRLGRGQGKTYGYTF.